This entry lists 3 T cell receptor beta chains sequenced from one sample in a study of shared clonotypes between healthy human individuals. Naivety among CD8 cells was defined by CD45RO negativity and positive CCR7 selection, thereby excluding terminally differentiated effector memory CD45RA+ cells. Only in-frame clones appear in the TCRdb table, and some are missing; sequencing was by immunoSEQ multiplex PCR. The sample has 800,000 or so clones, 95% to 97% seen once. Sequenced sample: naive CD8+ T cells sorted from blood. Receptors were obtained from a man aged 30 to 45 in good health.

The chain combines TRBV29-1 with TRBJ2-7; unclear D gene. Germline lookup yields CDR1 SQVTM and CDR2 ANQGSEA. The germline V and J ends were trimmed by 5 bases and 7 bases, with 27 bases remaining between them. This CDR3 has 16 amino acids. CDR3 in amino acids: CSVNQRFTLNLGEQYF. Here the CDR3 DNA reads TGCAGCGTTAATCAACGTTTTACACTAAACTTGGGGGAGCAGTACTTC.

The chain is built from TRBV27 and TRBJ2-7, with D perhaps matching TRBD1 or TRBD2 (5 bases each). The germline V and J ends were trimmed by 7 bases and 2 bases, with 15 bases remaining between them. The CDR3 has 14 amino acids. The germline V gene has CDR1 MNHEY and CDR2 SMNVEV (reference sequence). CDR3 in amino acids: CASKRQGETYEQYF. The CDR3 bases are TGTGCCAGCAAGCGGCAGGGCGAGACCTACGAGCAGTACTTC.

J is TRBJ2-1 and V is TRBV30, with 13 positions matching TRBD2. Germline CDR1 and CDR2: GTSNPN and SVGIG (reference sequence). V dropped 2 bases and J dropped 7; count of bases not matched to a gene: 2. CDR3 size: 14 residues. CDR3 in DNA: TGTGCCTGGAGTTGGACTAGCGGGAGTAATGAGCAGTTCTTC. It is translated as CAWSWTSGSNEQFF.